One and the same sample provided the 11 T cell receptor beta chains below, sequenced in a study of blood T cell repertoires in COVID-19. Sequencing was performed with immunoSEQ multiplex PCR; in TCRdb, only in-frame clones are kept and a portion is missing. The sample has about 84,000 clones; 90% to 95% are singletons. Sequencing input: peripheral blood. The receptors stem from a human donor with active COVID-19. The donor label of this sample is uncertain.

The chain links TRBV2 to TRBJ2-7; D call uncertain. The germline CDR1 and CDR2 sequences are SNHLY and FYNNEI. This CDR3 has 14 residues. The V end lost 6 bases, the J end lost 0 bases, and 12 bases lay between the germline ends. CDR3 coding DNA: TGTGCCAGCAGACACCGTGGGCACTCCTACGAGCAGTACTTC. Its translation is CASRHRGHSYEQYF. The full variable domain, rest sourced from reference TRBV2 and TRBJ2-7, is EPEVTQTPSHQVTQMGQEVILRCVPISNHLYFYWYRQILGQKVEFLVSFYNNEISEKSEIFDDQFSVERPDGSNFTLKIRSTKLEDSAMYFCASRHRGHSYEQYFGPGTRLTVT.

In DNA, the CDR3 is TGCGCCAGCAGTCAATTGGCGGGACAGATGAACACCGGGGAGCTGTTTTTT. It translates to CASSQLAGQMNTGELFF. This chain uses TRBV23-1 with TRBJ2-2; D is possibly TRBD1 (7 bases). TRBV23-1 is annotated as an ORF whose role is uncertain. The CDR3 totals 17 residues. V lost 1 base and J lost 1, with 13 bases in between.

On this clone: The same CDR3 can be traced to other DNA sequences in this sample. The CDR3 reads CASRLAGSTDTQYF. The DNA for the CDR3 is TGTGCCAGCAGACTAGCGGGGAGCACAGATACGCAGTATTTT. The chain joins TRBV2 to TRBJ2-3; 10 positions agree with TRBD2. V lost 6 bases to trimming and J lost 0 bases; unmatched junction nucleotides: 0. There are 14 residues in the CDR3. The V gene's germline CDR1 is SNHLY and CDR2 FYNNEI.

The chain carries TRBV11-3 and TRBJ1-3; D remains unclear. CDR3 length: 10 residues. In germline, CDR1 is SGHNT, CDR2 YENEEA. Trimming removed 8 bases from V and 8 bases from J, with 7 bases in between. CDR3 sequence: CASGRDTIYF. The CDR3 nucleotides are TGTGCCAGCGGCCGGGACACCATATATTTT.

This clone was detected only once. This CDR3 is CASSRQVTSYNEQFF. CDR3 DNA: TGTGCCAGCAGTCGGCAGGTGACCTCCTACAATGAGCAGTTCTTC. J is TRBJ2-1 and V is TRBV6-2 or TRBV6-3; no firm D call. Germline V CDR1 and CDR2: MNHEY, SVGEGT. Between the trimmed V and J ends, which lost 5 bases and 0 bases, there was a span of 11 bases. CDR3 length: 15 amino acids.

The chain carries TRBV29-1 and TRBJ1-2; 7 nucleotides match TRBD1. V was pared by 0 bases and J by 3 bases, with 7 bases of the junction left unmatched. The CDR3 contains 15 residues. Germline lookup yields CDR1 SQVTM and CDR2 ANQGSEA. CDR3 in DNA: TGCAGCGTTGAAGATCACCGGGACAGAGACTATGGCTACACCTTC. This codes for CSVEDHRDRDYGYTF.

The chain couples TRBV10-1 to TRBJ2-7; TRBD2 matches 7 bases. CDR3 size: 14 residues. In germline, CDR1 is WNHNN, CDR2 SYGVQD (reference sequence). With V trimmed by 4 bases and J by 1 base, 4 bases remained unmatched. The CDR3: CASSASGTSYEQYF. CDR3 DNA sequence: TGCGCCAGCAGTGCCAGCGGGACTTCCTACGAGCAGTACTTC.

The chain employs TRBV18 and TRBJ2-5; TRBD1 matches at 8 bases. The CDR3 length is 17 residues. Germline-derived CDR1 and CDR2 are KGHSH and LQKENI. The junction had 14 bases not matched to a gene; V was cut back by 0 bases and J by 8 bases. The CDR3 nucleotides read TGTGCCAGCTCACCACCGTGGGTTTTAGGACAGGGAGGAACCCAGTACTTC. Translating it yields CASSPPWVLGQGGTQYF.

The chain has TRBV19 and TRBJ2-1; no clear D gene. The germline CDR1 and CDR2 sequences are LNHDA and SQIVND (reference sequence). The V gene lost 7 bases and the J gene lost 9 bases, with 16 bases spanning the gap. There are 13 residues in the CDR3. The chain's CDR3 is CASNRAPFGEQFF. For the CDR3, the DNA is TGTGCCAGTAACAGAGCCCCGTTTGGTGAGCAGTTCTTC.

V and J are TRBV19 and TRBJ1-5; D might be TRBD1 (6 bases). Germline V gene data show CDR1 as LNHDA and CDR2 as SQIVND (reference sequence). The CDR3 runs to 14 residues. Trimming took 4 bases from V and 3 from J, leaving 10 bases between them. Here the CDR3 reads CASSNRVYNQPQHF. The CDR3 DNA reads TGTGCCAGTAGTAACAGGGTCTACAATCAGCCCCAGCATTTT.

V is TRBV6-1 and J is TRBJ2-1, with D possibly TRBD1 on 6 matching bases. The CDR3 is 13 residues long. Germline CDR1 is MNHNS and CDR2 is SASEGT. The V gene lost 2 bases and the J gene lost 9 bases, with 11 bases spanning the gap. As DNA, the CDR3 is TGTGCCAGCAGTGAATCGGCAGGGGCTGAGCAGTTCTTC. Its translation: CASSESAGAEQFF.